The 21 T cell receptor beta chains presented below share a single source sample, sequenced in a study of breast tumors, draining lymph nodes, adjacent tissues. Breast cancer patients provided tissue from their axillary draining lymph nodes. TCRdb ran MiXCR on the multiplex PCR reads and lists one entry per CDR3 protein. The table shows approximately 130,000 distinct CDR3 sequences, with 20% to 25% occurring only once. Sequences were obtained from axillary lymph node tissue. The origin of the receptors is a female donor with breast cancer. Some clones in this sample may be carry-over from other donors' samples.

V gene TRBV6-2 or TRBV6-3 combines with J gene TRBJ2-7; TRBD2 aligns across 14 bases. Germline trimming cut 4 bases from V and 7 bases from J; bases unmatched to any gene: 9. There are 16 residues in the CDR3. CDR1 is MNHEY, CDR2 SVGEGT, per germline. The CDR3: CASSLHGTSGSGEQYF. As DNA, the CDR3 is TGTGCCAGCAGTTTACACGGGACTAGCGGGAGCGGGGAGCAGTACTTC.

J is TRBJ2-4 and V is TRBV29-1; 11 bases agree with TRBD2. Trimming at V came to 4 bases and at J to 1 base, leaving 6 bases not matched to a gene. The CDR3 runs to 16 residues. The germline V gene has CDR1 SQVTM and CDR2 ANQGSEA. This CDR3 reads CSVVLAGGSAKNIQYF. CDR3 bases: TGCAGCGTTGTTTTAGCGGGAGGGTCGGCCAAAAACATTCAGTACTTC.

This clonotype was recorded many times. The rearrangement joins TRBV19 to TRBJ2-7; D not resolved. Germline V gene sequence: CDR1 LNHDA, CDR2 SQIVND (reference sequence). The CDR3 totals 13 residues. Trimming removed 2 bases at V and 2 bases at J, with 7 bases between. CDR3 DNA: TGTGCCAGTAGTATAAGAGTCACCTACGAGCAGTACTTC. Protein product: CASSIRVTYEQYF.

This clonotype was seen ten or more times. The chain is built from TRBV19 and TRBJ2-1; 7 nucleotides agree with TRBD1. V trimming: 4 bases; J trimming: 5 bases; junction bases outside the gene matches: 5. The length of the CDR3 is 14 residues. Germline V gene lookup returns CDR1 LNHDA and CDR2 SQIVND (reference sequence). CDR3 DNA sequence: TGTGCCAGTAGTACGACAGGGTTGCACAATGAGCAGTTCTTC. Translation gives CASSTTGLHNEQFF.

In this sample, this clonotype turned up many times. CDR3 loop: CSAREGQNYGYTF. The CDR3 bases are TGCAGTGCTAGAGAGGGACAAAACTATGGCTACACCTTC. The J gene is TRBJ1-2, the V gene TRBV20-1; a weak D match, TRBD1 (6 bases). Trimming stripped 0 bases from V and 2 bases from J, with 7 bases between. The CDR3 runs to 13 residues. Germline CDR1 reads DFQATT; CDR2 reads SNEGSKA (reference sequence).

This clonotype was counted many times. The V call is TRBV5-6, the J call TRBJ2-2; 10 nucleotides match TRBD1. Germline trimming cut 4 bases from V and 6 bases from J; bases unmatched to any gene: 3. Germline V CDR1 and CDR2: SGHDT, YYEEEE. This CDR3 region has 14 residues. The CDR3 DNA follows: TGTGCCAGCAGCCGGGACAGGGGCCCCGGGGAGCTGTTTTTT. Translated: CASSRDRGPGELFF.

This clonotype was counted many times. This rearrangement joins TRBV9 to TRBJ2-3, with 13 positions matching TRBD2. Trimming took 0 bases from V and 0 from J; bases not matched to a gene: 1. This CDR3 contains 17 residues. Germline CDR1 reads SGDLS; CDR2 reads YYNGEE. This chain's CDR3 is CASSVGTSGRSTDTQYF. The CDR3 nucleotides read TGTGCCAGCAGCGTAGGGACTAGCGGGAGAAGCACAGATACGCAGTATTTT.

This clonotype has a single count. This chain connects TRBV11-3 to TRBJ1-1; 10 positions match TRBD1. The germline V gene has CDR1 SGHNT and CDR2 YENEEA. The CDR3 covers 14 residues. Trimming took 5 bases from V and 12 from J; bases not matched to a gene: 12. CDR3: CASSPVTGTGVTFF. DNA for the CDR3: TGTGCCAGCAGCCCAGTAACCGGGACAGGGGTAACTTTCTTT.

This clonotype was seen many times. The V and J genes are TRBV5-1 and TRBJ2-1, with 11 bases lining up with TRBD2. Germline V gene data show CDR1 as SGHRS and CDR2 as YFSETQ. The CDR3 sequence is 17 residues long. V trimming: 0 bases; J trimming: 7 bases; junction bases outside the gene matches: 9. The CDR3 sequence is CASSLAPLAGVGNEQFF. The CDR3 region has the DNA TGCGCCAGCAGCTTGGCCCCACTAGCGGGAGTTGGGAATGAGCAGTTCTTC.

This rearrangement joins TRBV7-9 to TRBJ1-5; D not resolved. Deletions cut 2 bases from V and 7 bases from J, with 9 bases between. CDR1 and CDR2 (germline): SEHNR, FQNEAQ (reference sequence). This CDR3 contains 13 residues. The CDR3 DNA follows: TGTGCCAGCAGCTTATCGTCTGGACAGCCCCAGCATTTT. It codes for CASSLSSGQPQHF.

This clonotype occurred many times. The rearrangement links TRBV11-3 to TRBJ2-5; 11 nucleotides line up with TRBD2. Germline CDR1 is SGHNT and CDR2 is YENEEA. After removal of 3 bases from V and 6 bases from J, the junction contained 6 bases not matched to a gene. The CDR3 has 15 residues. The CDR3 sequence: CASSFLAGGLQTQYF. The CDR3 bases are TGTGCCAGCAGCTTCCTAGCGGGAGGCTTACAGACCCAGTACTTC.

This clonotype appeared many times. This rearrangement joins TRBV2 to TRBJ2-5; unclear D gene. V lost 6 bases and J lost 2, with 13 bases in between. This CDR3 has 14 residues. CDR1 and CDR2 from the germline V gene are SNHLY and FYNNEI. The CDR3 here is CASSLRQLQETQYF. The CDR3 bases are TGTGCCAGCAGCCTAAGGCAGTTACAAGAGACCCAGTACTTC.

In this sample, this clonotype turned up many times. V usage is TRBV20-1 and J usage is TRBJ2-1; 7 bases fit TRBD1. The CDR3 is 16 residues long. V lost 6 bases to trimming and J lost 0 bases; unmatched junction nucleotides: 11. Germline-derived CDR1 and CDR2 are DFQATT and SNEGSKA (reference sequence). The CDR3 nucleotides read TGCAGTGCCGGAAAAGAGGGGGCCTCCTCCTACAATGAGCAGTTCTTC. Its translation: CSAGKEGASSYNEQFF.

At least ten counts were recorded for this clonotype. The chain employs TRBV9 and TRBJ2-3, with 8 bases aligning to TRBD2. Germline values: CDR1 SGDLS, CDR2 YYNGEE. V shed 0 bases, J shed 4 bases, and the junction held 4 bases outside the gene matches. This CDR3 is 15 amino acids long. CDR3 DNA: TGTGCCAGCAGCGTAGTTAGCGGGAAAGCAGATACGCAGTATTTT. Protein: CASSVVSGKADTQYF.

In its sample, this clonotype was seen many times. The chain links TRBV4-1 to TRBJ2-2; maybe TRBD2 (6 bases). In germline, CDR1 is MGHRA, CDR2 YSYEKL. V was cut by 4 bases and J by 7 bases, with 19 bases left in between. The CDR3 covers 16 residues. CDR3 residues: CASSPAPGDDNGELFF. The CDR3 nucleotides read TGCGCCAGCAGCCCGGCTCCGGGAGACGATAACGGGGAGCTGTTTTTT.

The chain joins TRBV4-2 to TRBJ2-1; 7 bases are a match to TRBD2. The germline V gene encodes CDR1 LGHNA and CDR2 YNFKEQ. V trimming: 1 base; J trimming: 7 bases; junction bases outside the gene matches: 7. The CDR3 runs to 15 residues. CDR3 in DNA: TGTGCCAGCAGCCAAGGGGCGGGAGTCGGTAATGAGCAGTTCTTC. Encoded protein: CASSQGAGVGNEQFF.

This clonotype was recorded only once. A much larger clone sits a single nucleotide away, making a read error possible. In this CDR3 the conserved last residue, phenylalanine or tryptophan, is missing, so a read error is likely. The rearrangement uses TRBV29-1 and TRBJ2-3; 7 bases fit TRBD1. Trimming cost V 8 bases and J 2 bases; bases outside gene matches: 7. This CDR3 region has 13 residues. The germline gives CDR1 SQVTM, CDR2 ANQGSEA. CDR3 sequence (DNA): TGCAGCATGAACAGGGGCAACACAGATACGCAGTATTAT. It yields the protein CSMNRGNTDTQYY.

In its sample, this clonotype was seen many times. The CDR3 loop reads CASSLDDYEQYF. The CDR3 DNA follows: TGTGCCAGCAGCTTGGATGACTACGAGCAGTACTTC. The chain carries TRBV5-8 and TRBJ2-7; D unclear. Trimming removed 0 bases from V and 3 bases from J, with 4 bases in between. This CDR3 spans 12 amino acids. CDR1 and CDR2 (germline): SGHTS, YDEGEE.

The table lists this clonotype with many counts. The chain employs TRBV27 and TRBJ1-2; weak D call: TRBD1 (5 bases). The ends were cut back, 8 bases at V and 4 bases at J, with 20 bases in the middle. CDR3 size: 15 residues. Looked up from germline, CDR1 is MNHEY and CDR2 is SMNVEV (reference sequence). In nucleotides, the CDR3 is TGTGCCAGCCGACCCCCAGGGATGATATCCTATGGCTACACCTTC. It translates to CASRPPGMISYGYTF.

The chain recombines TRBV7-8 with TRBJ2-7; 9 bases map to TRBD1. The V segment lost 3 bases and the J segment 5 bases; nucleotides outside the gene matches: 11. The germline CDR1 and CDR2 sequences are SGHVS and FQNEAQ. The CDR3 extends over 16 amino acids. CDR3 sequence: CASSLGDRGSRNEQYF. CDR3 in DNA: TGTGCCAGCAGCTTGGGCGACAGGGGGTCTAGAAACGAGCAGTACTTC.

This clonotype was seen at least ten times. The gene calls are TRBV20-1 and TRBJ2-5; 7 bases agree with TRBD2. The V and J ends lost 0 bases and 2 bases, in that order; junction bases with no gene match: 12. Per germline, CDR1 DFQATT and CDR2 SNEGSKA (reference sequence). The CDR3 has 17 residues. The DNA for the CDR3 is TGCAGTGCTAGAGATGCCTTTGGGCGGGGGATACAAGAGACCCAGTACTTC. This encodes CSARDAFGRGIQETQYF.